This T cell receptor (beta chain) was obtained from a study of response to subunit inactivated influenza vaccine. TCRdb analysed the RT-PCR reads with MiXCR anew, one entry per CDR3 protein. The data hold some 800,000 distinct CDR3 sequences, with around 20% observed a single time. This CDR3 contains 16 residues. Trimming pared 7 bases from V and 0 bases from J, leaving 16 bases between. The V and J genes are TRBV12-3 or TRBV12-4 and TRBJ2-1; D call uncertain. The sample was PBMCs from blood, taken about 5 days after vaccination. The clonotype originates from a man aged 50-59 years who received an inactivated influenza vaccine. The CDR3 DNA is TGTGCCAGCACCATTTCGCTAGTAACCTCCTACAATGAGCAGTTCTTC. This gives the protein CASTISLVTSYNEQFF.